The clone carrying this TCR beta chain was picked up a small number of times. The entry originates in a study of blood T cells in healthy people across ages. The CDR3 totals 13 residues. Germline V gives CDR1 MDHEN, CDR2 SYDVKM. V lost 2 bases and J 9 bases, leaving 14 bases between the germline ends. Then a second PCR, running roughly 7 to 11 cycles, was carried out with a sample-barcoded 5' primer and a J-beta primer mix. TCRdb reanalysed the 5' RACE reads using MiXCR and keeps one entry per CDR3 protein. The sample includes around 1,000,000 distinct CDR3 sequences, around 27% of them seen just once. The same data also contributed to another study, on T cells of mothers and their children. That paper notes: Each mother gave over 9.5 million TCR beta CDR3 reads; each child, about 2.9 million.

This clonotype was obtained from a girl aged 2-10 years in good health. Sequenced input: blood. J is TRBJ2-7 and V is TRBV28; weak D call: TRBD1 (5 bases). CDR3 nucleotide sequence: TGTGCCAGCAGTTTAGCCTCAGGGTCCGTGCAGTACTTC. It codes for CASSLASGSVQYF.